The 8 T cell receptor beta chains listed next were all sequenced from one sample in a study of identical twins. TCRdb reprocessed the 5' RACE reads via MiXCR and lists one record per CDR3 protein. Of roughly 480,000 distinct CDR3 sequences in the sample, roughly 26% were seen once. Another study also made use of these data, one on T cells expressing NK-cell markers.

Material: CD4+ T cells sorted from blood. These receptors all stem from a woman aged 18 to 35 in good health.

This clonotype appeared a few times. The V gene is TRBV29-1, the J gene TRBJ1-5; D remains unclear. The germline gives CDR1 SQVTM, CDR2 ANQGSEA. The CDR3 extends over 12 amino acids. V dropped 4 bases and J dropped 6 bases, with 10 bases sitting between them. CDR3 region: CSVGGRAQPQHF. In DNA form, the CDR3 reads TGCAGCGTTGGAGGGAGGGCTCAGCCCCAGCATTTT.

This clonotype was detected a few times. CDR3 nucleotides: TGTGCCAGCAGTTTATGGGACAGGGTCGTGCGGACGACAGGTCAGCCCCAGCATTTT. This translates into CASSLWDRVVRTTGQPQHF. The J gene is TRBJ1-5, the V gene TRBV27; 9 bases map to TRBD1. Trimming removed 1 base from V and 6 bases from J; junction bases left unmatched: 16. CDR1 and CDR2 (germline): MNHEY, SMNVEV (reference sequence). CDR3 size: 19 residues.

This clonotype was seen only a few times. V and J are TRBV20-1 and TRBJ1-1; D is uncertain. Germline loops: CDR1 DFQATT, CDR2 SNEGSKA (reference sequence). The CDR3 is made up of 14 amino acids. V was clipped by 0 bases and J by 1 base, with 9 bases between them. The CDR3 sequence: CSARDLGRNTEAFF. The CDR3 DNA follows: TGCAGTGCTAGAGATCTAGGGAGGAACACTGAAGCTTTCTTT.

V usage is TRBV9 and J usage is TRBJ2-1; D call uncertain. The CDR3 runs to 14 residues. Germline values: CDR1 SGDLS, CDR2 YYNGEE. V gave up 0 bases and J gave up 3 bases, with 7 bases separating them. This CDR3 is CASSVGGIYNEQFF. The CDR3 nucleotides are TGTGCCAGCAGCGTAGGTGGGATCTACAATGAGCAGTTCTTC.

This clonotype was detected once. The chain is built from TRBV7-9 and TRBJ1-4, with D maybe TRBD1 (5 bases). The CDR3 contains 14 residues. Trimming took 2 bases from V and 7 from J, leaving 11 bases between them. CDR1 and CDR2 (germline): SEHNR, FQNEAQ (reference sequence). The CDR3, as DNA: TGTGCCAGCAGCTTAAACCAGGGAGGTGAAAAACTGTTTTTT. Translation: CASSLNQGGEKLFF.

The rearrangement links TRBV20-1 to TRBJ2-1; D might be TRBD1 or TRBD2, each matching 5 bases. V was cut by 3 bases and J by 4 bases, with 25 bases left in between. Germline-derived CDR1 and CDR2 are DFQATT and SNEGSKA (reference sequence). This CDR3 contains 18 residues. This chain's CDR3 is CSASTISGGVQGYNEQFF. As DNA, the CDR3 is TGCAGTGCTAGTACTATAAGCGGAGGAGTTCAGGGTTACAATGAGCAGTTCTTC.

The V and J genes are TRBV5-1 and TRBJ2-1; D ambiguous. Germline values: CDR1 SGHRS, CDR2 YFSETQ. The CDR3 contains 14 residues. V was shortened by 4 bases and J by 6 bases, with 14 bases between the two germline ends. The CDR3 sequence is CASSPRIPPNEQFF. The CDR3 DNA follows: TGCGCCAGCAGCCCACGAATCCCCCCCAATGAGCAGTTCTTC.

This clonotype occurred many times. This rearrangement joins TRBV29-1 to TRBJ2-1; the match to TRBD2 covers 8 bases. This CDR3 has 19 residues. V shed 3 bases, J shed 4 bases, and the junction held 20 bases outside the gene matches. Germline V gene lookup returns CDR1 SQVTM and CDR2 ANQGSEA. DNA of the CDR3: TGCAGCGTTGAGTCTCGACGATCGAGAGCGGGGGCCCGTTACAATGAGCAGTTCTTC. It specifies CSVESRRSRAGARYNEQFF.